The clone carrying this TCR beta chain has at least ten counts. Its antigen remains unknown. Patients were excluded because of uncontrolled infection, other autoimmune disease, pregnancy or lactation. The PBMCs had their origin in approximately 10 ml of fresh peripheral blood. V dropped 1 base and J dropped 4 bases, with 7 bases sitting between them. The CDR3 extends over 13 amino acids. Germline V gene sequence: CDR1 LGHNA, CDR2 YSLEER. This sample stems from a study of T cells in Graves' hyperthyroidism and ophthalmopathy. Whole-study results and caveats: A median 6.5 months before onset, the model predicted ophthalmopathy.

Amplification of TCR beta CDR3 regions used RNA as the template. TCR CDR3 underwent first-round RT-PCR with the HTBI primer set. Via MiXCR, TCRdb re-called the multiplex PCR reads, giving one row per CDR3 protein. This table has 700,000 to 850,000 distinct CDR3 sequences, over 35% appearing once. Sequenced input: blood. The clonotype was recovered from a woman in her 40s with Graves' hyperthyroidism. The V call is TRBV4-3, the J call TRBJ1-1; D gene unclear. The CDR3 is CASSQGGSTEAFF. The CDR3 DNA reads as TGCGCCAGCAGCCAAGGGGGAAGCACTGAAGCTTTCTTT.